This is a list of T cell receptor beta chains from one sample in a study of blood T cell repertoires in COVID-19. Here immunoSEQ multiplex PCR was the method, and the copy in TCRdb shows in-frame clones only, minus some. The repertoire includes approximately 45,000 clones, over 80% of them detected once, and over 4% sits in the top ten. Material: peripheral blood. These TCRs come from a human donor in a cohort sampled during active COVID-19. CDR3s include the opening cysteine and the closing phenylalanine or tryptophan. Each record gives: CDR3 length, clone size, V gene, J gene, D gene, CDR3 DNA, CDR3 protein. The D gene is left open where the match is weak. Size tells how often a clone was seen (once, few, many) or the class of an expanded clone, and some rows leave it out.

>17|.|TRBV12-5|TRBJ2-5|TRBD2
TGTGCTAGTGGCTCCTCAACTCAACTAGCGGGAGAGGAGACCCAGTACTTC
CASGSSTQLAGEETQYF
>18|.|TRBV15|TRBJ2-7|TRBD1
TGTGCCACCAGCAGTCCGAGAATCGGGACAGGGGACCTATACGAGCAGTACTTC
CATSSPRIGTGDLYEQYF
>12|.|TRBV24-1|TRBJ2-5|TRBD2
TGTGCCACCAGTGATTTTCGGGGGGCCCAGTACTTC
CATSDFRGAQYF
>15|.|TRBV6-6|TRBJ2-7|TRBD2
TGTGCCAGCAGAACTATAGCGGGAGGGCCCAACGAGCAGTACTTC
CASRTIAGGPNEQYF
>18|.|TRBV5-4|TRBJ2-7|TRBD2
TGTGCCAGCAGCTTGCACAGGGGGGCGACTAGCGGGAATTACGAGCAGTACTTC
CASSLHRGATSGNYEQYF
>15|.|TRBV6-2/TRBV6-3|TRBJ2-7|TRBD2
TGTGCCAGCAGTTACTCGCGGGAGAGCTCCTACGAGCAGTACTTC
CASSYSRESSYEQYF
>13|.|TRBV4-1|TRBJ1-2|.
TGCGCCAGCAGCCAAGATCCAAACTATGGCTACACCTTC
CASSQDPNYGYTF
>14|.|TRBV5-1|TRBJ1-1|.
TGCGCCAGCAGCTTGGCCATCAGGGTGGGTGATTATTTCTTT
CASSLAIRVGDYFF
>14|.|TRBV7-9|TRBJ1-1|.
TGTGCCAGCAGCTTAACACAGGTGAACACTGAAGCTTTCTTT
CASSLTQVNTEAFF
>15|.|TRBV5-4|TRBJ2-7|TRBD2
TGTGCCAGCAGCTTGGGTAGCGGGAGAGTCAACGAGCAGTACTTC
CASSLGSGRVNEQYF
>16|.|TRBV9|TRBJ2-2|TRBD2
TGTGCCAGCAGCGTGGGGACTAGCGGGAACACCGGGGAGCTGTTTTTT
CASSVGTSGNTGELFF
>12|.|TRBV6-5|TRBJ1-5|.
TGTGCCATCACGCCGGGATTTCAGCCCCAGCATTTT
CAITPGFQPQHF
>15|.|TRBV6-2/TRBV6-3|TRBJ2-7|TRBD1
TGTGCCAGCAGTCTCATCGGACAGGGGAGGTACGAGCAGTACTTC
CASSLIGQGRYEQYF
>16|.|TRBV5-6|TRBJ2-7|TRBD1
TGTGCCAGCAGCTTGCTCGGGACAGGGAACGACTACGAGCAGTACTTC
CASSLLGTGNDYEQYF
>18|.|TRBV5-6|TRBJ2-1|TRBD1
TGTGCCAGCAGCCCCTGGACAGGGGGCGTTATAAGCGGGAGTGAGCAGTTCTTC
CASSPWTGGVISGSEQFF
>15|once|TRBV10-1|TRBJ2-3|TRBD2
TGCGCCAGCAGTGAGGCGGGAGGTAGCACAGATACGCAGTATTTT
CASSEAGGSTDTQYF
>19|.|TRBV5-1|TRBJ1-3|TRBD1
TGCGCCAGCAGCCCAGGACAGGGGCAGGGGAGCCTCTCTGGAAACACCATATATTTT
CASSPGQGQGSLSGNTIYF
>14|.|TRBV18|TRBJ2-1|.
TGTGCCAGCTCACCACCGTCCGGAGGAAATGAGCAGTTCTTC
CASSPPSGGNEQFF
>14|few|TRBV5-5|TRBJ2-1|.
TGTGCCAGCAGCTTGGGGCAGTACTACAATGAGCAGTTCTTC
CASSLGQYYNEQFF
>14|few|TRBV28|TRBJ1-5|TRBD1
TGTGCCAGCAGTTTGCAGGGGGCGGGACAGCCCCAGCATTTT
CASSLQGAGQPQHF
>14|.|TRBV4-1|TRBJ2-7|TRBD2
TGCGCCAGCAGCCATAGCGGGAGGGCCTACGAGCAGTACTTC
CASSHSGRAYEQYF
>12|once|TRBV5-4|TRBJ2-7|.
TGTGCCAGCAGCTCCCAGGGTTACGAGCAGTACTTC
CASSSQGYEQYF
>17|.|TRBV9|TRBJ2-3|TRBD2
TGTGCCAGCAGCGGATTAGCGGGAGGGTTAGGCACAGATACGCAGTATTTT
CASSGLAGGLGTDTQYF
>13|.|TRBV28|TRBJ1-1|.
TGTGCCAGCAGTGAGAGGGAAAACACTGAAGCTTTCTTT
CASSERENTEAFF
>17|.|TRBV3-1/TRBV3-2|TRBJ2-4|TRBD2
TGTGCCAGCAGCGGGCGCGGGGAGGGTCTAGCCAAAAACATTCAGTACTTC
CASSGRGEGLAKNIQYF
>13|.|TRBV5-5|TRBJ1-2|.
TGTGCCAGCAGCTTCGGGCAGGGCGGCGGCTACACCTTC
CASSFGQGGGYTF
>18|.|TRBV28|TRBJ1-6|.
TGTGCCAGCAGTCAACTGGGAGGGTTGGGCTCCTATAATTCACCCCTCCACTTT
CASSQLGGLGSYNSPLHF
>16|.|TRBV4-1|TRBJ2-3|TRBD1
TGCGCCAGCAGCCAAGGAGGGACAGGGAGGGCGGATACGCAGTATTTT
CASSQGGTGRADTQYF
>16|.|TRBV15|TRBJ2-6|.
TGTGCCACCAGCAGAGAAGGGGGCTCTGGGGCCAACGTCCTGACTTTC
CATSREGGSGANVLTF
>15|.|TRBV7-9|TRBJ2-1|TRBD1
TGTGCCAGCAGCTTCCCAAGGACAGGGGGCAATGAGCAGTTCTTC
CASSFPRTGGNEQFF
>14|once|TRBV6-1|TRBJ1-2|TRBD1
TGTGCCAGCAGTGAAGCGGGACAGGGTAGGGGCTACACCTTC
CASSEAGQGRGYTF
>16|.|TRBV3-1/TRBV3-2|TRBJ2-2|.
TGTGCCAGCAGCCAAGGAAGCGCTATGGTCCCCGGGGAGCTGTTTTTT
CASSQGSAMVPGELFF
>14|.|TRBV19|TRBJ1-1|TRBD1
TGTGCCAGTAGTTCCCGGGACAGGGGGCCTGAAGCTTTCTTT
CASSSRDRGPEAFF
>15|.|TRBV3-1/TRBV3-2|TRBJ2-7|TRBD2
TGTGCCAGCAGCCCACTAGCGGGAGGGCCCTACGAGCAGTACTTC
CASSPLAGGPYEQYF
>15|.|TRBV7-2|TRBJ1-2|TRBD1
TGTGCCAGCAGCCCCAGCACAGGGGGTCACTATGGCTACACCTTC
CASSPSTGGHYGYTF
>13|.|TRBV30|TRBJ2-7|TRBD1
TGTGCCTGGAGCGTCACAGGGGACTACGAGCAGTACTTC
CAWSVTGDYEQYF
>14|.|TRBV28|TRBJ2-7|.
TGTGCCAGCAGTTTGCCAGGGTATTCGTACGAGCAGTACTTC
CASSLPGYSYEQYF
>12|.|TRBV10-3|TRBJ2-5|TRBD1
TGTGCCACACAGGGGATAGAGGAGACCCAGTACTTC
CATQGIEETQYF
>15|.|TRBV5-1|TRBJ2-2|.
TGCGCCAGCAGCCTAAATCGTTTGAACACCGGGGAGCTGTTTTTT
CASSLNRLNTGELFF
>15|.|TRBV6-5|TRBJ2-5|.
TGTGCCACGGCGCGTGGGCCGGTGCTGGTAGAGACCCAGTACTTC
CATARGPVLVETQYF
>12|.|TRBV29-1|TRBJ2-5|TRBD1
TGCAGCGTTGAAGATCCTGGGACAGGGGGAAACTTC
CSVEDPGTGGNF
>13|.|TRBV27|TRBJ2-3|TRBD2
TGTGCCACCGGGACTAGCGCTTCCTCGACGCAGTATTTT
CATGTSASSTQYF
>14|.|TRBV6-5|TRBJ1-1|.
TGTGCCAGCAGTTATCAAGAGGGCTACACTGAAGCTTTCTTT
CASSYQEGYTEAFF
>14|.|TRBV25-1|TRBJ2-1|.
TGTGCCAGCAGTGAATTTGTCCAGCCGGGTGAGCAGTTCTTC
CASSEFVQPGEQFF
>16|.|TRBV9|TRBJ2-2|.
TGTGCCAGCAGTGCCGACTACCTGACGAACACCGGGGAGCTGTTTTTT
CASSADYLTNTGELFF
>16|.|TRBV5-6|TRBJ2-7|.
TGTGCCAGCAGCTTGGTGGGGCGTGGGAATCCCTACGAGCAGTACTTC
CASSLVGRGNPYEQYF
>17|.|TRBV24-1|TRBJ1-5|TRBD1
TGTGCCACCAGTGACACGACAGGGTCTGGTAGCAATCAGCCCCAGCATTTT
CATSDTTGSGSNQPQHF
>15|.|TRBV12-5|TRBJ2-3|TRBD2
TGTGCTAGTGGTTCGGGTAGCGGGCCCACAGATACGCAGTATTTT
CASGSGSGPTDTQYF
>16|.|TRBV4-1|TRBJ2-3|TRBD1
TGCGCCAGCAGCCAAGATGGGGACAGGGAAGTAGATACGCAGTATTTT
CASSQDGDREVDTQYF
>15|.|TRBV5-4|TRBJ1-1|TRBD1
TGTGCCAGCAGCCTAAACCCGGGACAGGGCTCTGAAGCTTTCTTT
CASSLNPGQGSEAFF
>14|few|TRBV7-9|TRBJ2-7|.
TGTGCCAGCAGCTTCGGCAGGAGGGGTTACGAGCAGTACTTC
CASSFGRRGYEQYF
>16|.|TRBV12-5|TRBJ2-3|TRBD2
TGTGCTAGTGCTACTGGAGCGGGAGGAAGCACAGATACGCAGTATTTT
CASATGAGGSTDTQYF
>13|.|TRBV5-4|TRBJ2-7|.
TGTGCCAGCAGCTTAAAAAGTAGCTACGAGCAGTACTTC
CASSLKSSYEQYF
>13|.|TRBV10-1|TRBJ1-5|.
TGCGCCAGCAGCCAGGGTAGCAATCAGCCCCAGCATTTT
CASSQGSNQPQHF
>13|.|TRBV11-2|TRBJ2-2|TRBD1
TGTGCCAGCAGCCCACAGGGGATCGGGGAGCTGTTTTTT
CASSPQGIGELFF
>14|.|TRBV28|TRBJ2-7|.
TGTGCCAGCAGCCTCCTGCCTGGGGAGCGCGAGCAGTACTTC
CASSLLPGEREQYF